This paragraph reports one T cell receptor (beta chain). Its antigen remains unidentified. This specimen belongs to a study of T cell responses to AZD1222 COVID-19 vaccine. General observations from the study: In a largely white British group with more females than males, clonal diversity was possibly underestimated. AZD1222 recipients seropositive at baseline numbered only six or seven.

Germline lookup yields CDR1 SGHTA and CDR2 FQGNSA. Trimming took off 3 bases at V and 7 bases at J, with 12 bases between the two ends. The CDR3 runs 13 residues. Profiling relied on immunoSEQ multiplex PCR, and the TCRdb table lists in-frame clones only, not all of them. The data contain under 95,000 clones, around nine tenths of them singletons. V gene TRBV7-2 combines with J gene TRBJ1-2; D not certain. This TCR derives from an adult in good health. The sample consisted of peripheral blood, taken on day 0 of AZD1222 vaccination. Written as DNA, the CDR3 is TGTGCCAGCAGCTTTCGGCGCGGAAGTGGCTACACCTTC. Its protein is CASSFRRGSGYTF.